This T cell receptor beta chain originates from a study of T cells in narcolepsy. Germline CDR1 is SGHVS and CDR2 is FNYEAQ. The CDR3 length is 13 residues. The V and J ends lost 5 bases and 0 bases respectively, with 7 bases between them. Generated by immunoSEQ multiplex PCR, the TCRdb table keeps only in-frame clones and is missing some. The profile shows over 25,000 clones, around 79% of them singletons. The source is a human donor in good health. V usage is TRBV7-6 and J usage is TRBJ1-1, with D unclear. Input material: memory (CD45RA-) CD4+ T cells from blood. The CDR3 DNA is TGTGCCAGCAGCCCCCGCGTGAACACTGAAGCTTTCTTT. It encodes CASSPRVNTEAFF.